This T cell receptor beta chain comes out of a study of human T cells and chemical hapten exposure. Across the whole study: Alopecia areata, totalis or universalis affected patients who were mostly female.

Time point reported: pre-sensitization, week 0. The treatment is: therapeutic diphenylcyclopropenone sensitization with weekly scalp DPC. This CDR3 has 13 amino acids. The V and J ends lost 5 bases and 11 bases respectively, with 18 bases between them. Unique molecular identifiers were affixed to discrete cDNA molecules within the library. Via MiXCR, TCRdb re-called the RACE reads, giving one row per CDR3 protein. The sample has about 93,000 distinct CDR3 sequences, 8.5% seen once; the top ten hold just over 2.5%. The sequence derives from a man in his forties with alopecia areata. Some clones in this sample may be carry-over from other donors' samples. The chain employs TRBV12-3 or TRBV12-4 and TRBJ1-1, with D perhaps TRBD1 (5 bases). The sample here was whole blood, taken in connection with sensitization to the hapten diphenylcyclopropenone (DPC). CDR3 in amino acids: CASSPGHPTGAFF. Written as DNA, the CDR3 is TGTGCCAGCAGTCCTGGACACCCTACTGGGGCTTTCTTT.